These 25 T cell receptor beta chains came from one sample sequenced in a study of blood T cell repertoires in COVID-19. Measured with immunoSEQ multiplex PCR; TCRdb has only the in-frame clones, and not every one. The sample records roughly 70,000 clones, about nine tenths being singletons. Sequenced input: peripheral blood. Every receptor here comes from a man aged 55-75 years with acute or convalescent COVID-19.

The chain combines TRBV25-1 with TRBJ2-3; D uncertain. The ends were cut back, 7 bases at V and 3 bases at J, with 11 bases in the middle. Germline assignment: CDR1 MGHDK and CDR2 SYGVNS. The CDR3 covers 13 residues. CDR3 amino acids: CASKATGTDTQYF. CDR3 bases: TGTGCCAGCAAGGCAACGGGTACAGATACGCAGTATTTT.

J is TRBJ1-1 and V is TRBV19; D might be TRBD1 (5 bases). This CDR3 contains 15 residues. CDR1 is LNHDA and CDR2 is SQIVND in the germline V gene (reference sequence). V shed 1 base and J shed 0 bases, with 9 bases lying between them. The CDR3, as DNA: TGTGCCAGTAGTATAGCCGCAGGGTTGAACACTGAAGCTTTCTTT. It translates to CASSIAAGLNTEAFF. The entire variable domain, with the rest obtained from reference TRBV19 and TRBJ1-1, is as follows: DGGITQSPKYLFRKEGQNVTLSCEQNLNHDAMYWYRQDPGQGLRLIYYSQIVNDFQKGDIAEGYSVSREKKESFPLTVTSAQKNPTAFYLCASSIAAGLNTEAFFGQGTRLTVV.

This rearrangement joins TRBV2 to TRBJ1-1, with D possibly TRBD1 on 5 matching bases. There are 14 residues in the CDR3. With 8 bases removed from V and 3 bases from J, the gap between germline ends came to 16 bases. From germline, CDR1 is SNHLY and CDR2 FYNNEI. DNA for the CDR3: TGTGCCAGCTCTCCCAACAGGTGGTACACTGAAGCTTTCTTT. It is translated as CASSPNRWYTEAFF.

The CDR3 reads CAISPGQGEYGYTF. As DNA, the CDR3 is TGTGCCATCAGTCCCGGACAGGGGGAGTATGGCTACACCTTC. The chain combines TRBV10-3 with TRBJ1-2; 10 bases fit TRBD1. J was trimmed by 5 bases and V by 5 bases; bases with no gene match: 5. The length of the CDR3 is 14 residues. Germline V lookup: CDR1 ENHRY, CDR2 SYGVKD.

The J gene is TRBJ2-3, the V gene TRBV7-3; a weak D match, TRBD2 (5 bases). The germline V and J ends were trimmed by 2 bases and 0 bases, with 21 bases remaining between them. CDR3 length equals 19 residues. Germline V gives CDR1 SGHTA, CDR2 FQGTGA. The CDR3 nucleotides read TGTGCCAGCAGCTTAGATTCCTCCCCCGGGATGTCAAGCACAGATACGCAGTATTTT. This codes for CASSLDSSPGMSSTDTQYF.

V is TRBV3-1 (or the pseudogene TRBV3-2) and J is TRBJ2-3; tentative D call: TRBD2 (6 bases). The germline V gene has CDR1 LGHDT and CDR2 YNNKEL (reference sequence). V shed 0 bases and J shed 5 bases, with 15 bases lying between them. The CDR3 is 16 residues long. CDR3 region: CASSQEGWGVGDTQYF. The CDR3 DNA reads as TGTGCCAGCAGCCAAGAAGGTTGGGGGGTTGGAGATACGCAGTATTTT.

This clone was counted a single time. The rearrangement joins TRBV6-1 to TRBJ1-2; D is possibly TRBD1 (5 bases). The germline gives CDR1 MNHNS, CDR2 SASEGT. V dropped 1 base and J dropped 5 bases, with 8 bases sitting between them. CDR3 size: 13 residues. The CDR3 loop reads CASSEEGLYGYTF. CDR3 DNA: TGTGCCAGCAGTGAAGAGGGACTATATGGCTACACCTTC.

This chain joins TRBV7-2 and TRBJ1-5, with a possible D match to TRBD1 (5 bases). Deletions cut 6 bases from V and 1 base from J, with 13 bases between. Germline CDR1 and CDR2: SGHTA and FQGNSA. This CDR3 region has 15 residues. CDR3 in amino acids: CASSSGGGSNQPQHF. CDR3 DNA sequence: TGTGCCAGCAGTTCGGGGGGGGGAAGCAATCAGCCCCAGCATTTT.

This clone is a singleton in its sample. The rearrangement uses TRBV25-1 and TRBJ1-1; possibly TRBD1 for D (5 bases). The V gene's germline CDR1 is MGHDK and CDR2 SYGVNS. CDR3 length: 13 amino acids. The V end lost 5 bases, the J end lost 2 bases, and 9 bases lay between the germline ends. CDR3 loop: CASSRGGNTEAFF. In DNA, the CDR3 is TGTGCCAGCAGTCGGGGGGGTAACACTGAAGCTTTCTTT.

The V gene is TRBV11-2, the J gene TRBJ2-7, with 9 positions matching TRBD2. CDR1 SGHAT and CDR2 FQNNGV come from the germline V gene. J lost 5 bases, V lost 3 bases, and 11 bases had no gene match. This CDR3 has 16 residues. Written as DNA, the CDR3 is TGTGCCAGCAGCTTGCTACCGACTAGCGGTCGGCACGAGCAGTACTTC. It is translated as CASSLLPTSGRHEQYF.

The chain has TRBV10-3 and TRBJ2-7; 9 bases line up with TRBD2. CDR3 length equals 16 residues. Germline-derived CDR1 and CDR2 are ENHRY and SYGVKD. V lost 0 bases to trimming and J lost 2 bases; unmatched junction nucleotides: 5. The CDR3 DNA reads as TGTGCCATCAGTGAGTCTGGGGCTAGCGGGACCTACGAGCAGTACTTC. It encodes CAISESGASGTYEQYF.

The chain recombines TRBV27 with TRBJ1-1; D may be TRBD1 (5 bases). The CDR3 runs to 15 residues. Trimming stripped 4 bases from V and 0 bases from J, with 12 bases between. Germline V gene lookup returns CDR1 MNHEY and CDR2 SMNVEV (reference sequence). DNA for the CDR3: TGTGCCAGCAGTTGGGGACTGCCATTGAACACTGAAGCTTTCTTT. Amino acid sequence: CASSWGLPLNTEAFF.

The chain recombines TRBV21-1 with TRBJ2-5; the tabulated D call, TRBD1, remains unverified against the DNA. TRBV21-1 is a documented pseudogene. CDR3 size: 18 residues. CDR3 in amino acids: CASSMGREKHEIQETQYF. CDR3 bases: TGTGCCAGCAGCATGGGGCGCGAAAAACATGAAATCCAAGAGACCCAGTACTTC.

The V call is TRBV5-1, the J call TRBJ1-5; D not certain. V was trimmed by 4 bases and J by 3 bases, leaving 8 bases between them. From germline, CDR1 is SGHRS and CDR2 YFSETQ. The CDR3 has 13 amino acids. Written as DNA, the CDR3 is TGCGCCAGCAGCGAGGGAGTCAATCAGCCCCAGCATTTT. Protein: CASSEGVNQPQHF.

The chain recombines TRBV4-2 with TRBJ1-1; D is perhaps TRBD1 (5 bases). V was shortened by 4 bases and J by 1 base, with 28 bases between the two germline ends. This CDR3 has 20 residues. CDR1 and CDR2 (germline): LGHNA, YNFKEQ. For the CDR3, the DNA is TGTGCCAGCAGCCTCCTCACCAAGGGACCCCGAGCCGGGGGGAACACTGAAGCTTTCTTT. It specifies CASSLLTKGPRAGGNTEAFF.

This clone is medium-sized. This chain links TRBV24-1 with TRBJ2-2, with 8 bases matching TRBD1. Germline values: CDR1 KGHDR, CDR2 SFDVKD. The CDR3 is made up of 15 amino acids. After removal of 4 bases from V and 4 bases from J, the junction contained 4 bases not matched to a gene. The CDR3 DNA follows: TGTGCCACCAGTGACGCTGGACAGGGCACCGGGGAGCTGTTTTTT. This translates into CATSDAGQGTGELFF.

The chain has TRBV10-1 and TRBJ1-1; TRBD1 agrees at 7 bases. CDR3 length: 16 amino acids. V shed 7 bases, J shed 5 bases, and the junction held 16 bases outside the gene matches. Germline V gene lookup returns CDR1 WNHNN and CDR2 SYGVQD (reference sequence). The chain's CDR3 is CASIGGSEAIGTEAFF. Written as DNA, the CDR3 is TGCGCCAGCATAGGGGGCAGCGAAGCTATCGGAACTGAAGCTTTCTTT.

CDR3 bases: TGTGCCAGCAGTTGGGGGACAGGGAAACTCTACACCTTC. It yields the protein CASSWGTGKLYTF. This chain joins TRBV6-6 and TRBJ1-2; 9 bases agree with TRBD1. This CDR3 comprises 13 residues. From germline, CDR1 is MNHNY and CDR2 SVGAGI (reference sequence). The V segment lost 4 bases and the J segment 10 bases; nucleotides outside the gene matches: 7.

This chain connects TRBV18 to TRBJ2-3, with 7 positions matching TRBD1. Germline assignment: CDR1 KGHSH and CDR2 LQKENI. The ends lost 5 bases at V and 3 bases at J; junction bases unmatched: 14. This CDR3 comprises 17 residues. CDR3 nucleotides: TGTGCCAGCTCATCCGGCCGAGGGGGCCTAGGGACAGATACGCAGTATTTT. Residues: CASSSGRGGLGTDTQYF.

This clone has only one observation. DNA of the CDR3: TGTGCCAGCAGCCCGAGCGGGACAGGGGTAGACACAGATACGCAGTATTTT. Amino acid sequence: CASSPSGTGVDTDTQYF. The J gene is TRBJ2-3, the V gene TRBV7-9, with 10 bases aligning to TRBD1. In germline, CDR1 is SEHNR, CDR2 FQNEAQ (reference sequence). The CDR3 has 17 residues. J lost 2 bases, V lost 5 bases, and 10 bases had no gene match.

Turning to this clone: The junction shows a germline mismatch at one end, possibly a read error. The chain employs TRBV5-1 and TRBJ2-3, with 8 bases fitting TRBD2. CDR3 length: 14 residues. CDR1 SGHRS and CDR2 YFSETQ come from the germline V gene. The CDR3 coding sequence is TGCGCCAGCAGCCCGGGAGGGACGGGCGATAAGCAGTATTTT. As protein: CASSPGGTGDKQYF.

The chain combines TRBV27 with TRBJ1-2; D possibly corresponds to TRBD1 (5 bases). The CDR3 totals 15 residues. Trimming removed 5 bases at V and 3 bases at J, with 16 bases between. CDR1 MNHEY and CDR2 SMNVEV come from the germline V gene (reference sequence). The CDR3 loop is CASSPQRTGYYGYTF. In nucleotides, the CDR3 is TGTGCCAGCAGTCCCCAACGAACAGGATACTATGGCTACACCTTC.

The chain uses TRBV24-1 and TRBJ2-7, with 7 positions matching TRBD1. Trimming at V came to 2 bases and at J to 6 bases, leaving 9 bases not matched to a gene. Germline assignment: CDR1 KGHDR and CDR2 SFDVKD. The CDR3 totals 15 residues. The CDR3, as DNA: TGTGCCACCAGTGATTCGAGAGGGGGCTATAGCGAGCAGTACTTC. Translation: CATSDSRGGYSEQYF.

The chain links TRBV2 to TRBJ2-1, with 7 nucleotides matching TRBD1. CDR1 SNHLY and CDR2 FYNNEI come from the germline V gene. CDR3 length: 13 residues. The V gene end was trimmed by 6 bases and the J gene end by 5 bases; junction bases not matched to a gene: 4. CDR3 sequence: CASRADRNNEQFF. The CDR3 DNA reads TGTGCCAGCAGGGCGGACAGGAACAATGAGCAGTTCTTC.

The rearrangement joins TRBV9 to TRBJ1-6; TRBD1 matches 7 bases. The CDR3 is 14 residues long. Looked up from germline, CDR1 is SGDLS and CDR2 is YYNGEE. V was clipped by 6 bases and J by 7 bases; unmatched bases: 7. The CDR3 region is CASKKGAGNSPLHF. The DNA for the CDR3 is TGTGCCAGCAAAAAGGGGGCAGGGAATTCACCCCTCCACTTT.